This TCR beta chain was recovered during a study of T cell changes during pregnancy in multiple sclerosis. CDR1 and CDR2 from the germline V gene are SGHTA and FQGTGA. This CDR3 is 15 amino acids long. V gave up 2 bases and J gave up 4 bases; unmatched junction bases: 4. Produced via immunoSEQ multiplex PCR; TCRdb's table is partial and in-frame only. In the table there are roughly 90,000 clones, about 93% of which are singletons. The source material was peripheral blood, sampled in the first trimester of pregnancy. This receptor was obtained from a female donor with multiple sclerosis, enrolled in a pregnancy study. The genes are TRBV7-3 and TRBJ2-2, with TRBD2 matching over 7 bases. This CDR3 reads CASSLRGGGTGELFF. The CDR3 coding sequence is TGTGCCAGCAGCTTACGCGGGGGAGGCACCGGGGAGCTGTTTTTT.